The 23 T cell receptor beta chains below come from one sample, sequenced in a study of shared clonotypes between healthy human individuals. This table comes from immunoSEQ multiplex PCR, and its TCRdb copy is limited to in-frame clones, with some not included. The profile shows 300,000 to 400,000 clones, 73% of them singletons. Sequencing input: memory CD4+ T cells sorted from blood. The subset: CD45RA-negative fraction. These receptors were collected from a man aged 25-40 years in good health.

Notes on this clone: Other nucleotide sequences from this sample produce the same CDR3. For the CDR3, the DNA is TGTGCCAGCAGCTTAGTCGGGCCTTACGAGCAGTACTTC. Protein product: CASSLVGPYEQYF. The chain is built from TRBV11-2 and TRBJ2-7; no definite D call. This CDR3 has 13 residues. V shed 1 base and J shed 4 bases, with 8 bases lying between them. From germline, CDR1 is SGHAT and CDR2 FQNNGV. The whole variable domain, filled in from reference TRBV11-2 and TRBJ2-7, reads EAGVAQSPRYKIIEKRQSVAFWCNPISGHATLYWYQQILGQGPKLLIQFQNNGVVDDSQLPKDRFSAERLKGVDSTLKIQPAKLEDSAVYLCASSLVGPYEQYFGPGTRLTVT.

Concerning this clone itself: Other DNA sequences in the sample encode the same CDR3. The chain recombines TRBV11-2 with TRBJ1-2; D gene uncertain. V was pared by 1 base and J by 4 bases, with 10 bases between. There are 14 residues in the CDR3. Germline V gene lookup returns CDR1 SGHAT and CDR2 FQNNGV. CDR3 DNA: TGTGCCAGCAGCTTAGTCGGCAGGCTCTATGGCTACACCTTC. Translated, it gives CASSLVGRLYGYTF.

V gene TRBV27 combines with J gene TRBJ2-5; D possibly uses TRBD1 or TRBD2 (5 bases each). CDR1 MNHEY and CDR2 SMNVEV come from the germline V gene (reference sequence). V lost 7 bases and J lost 5, with 11 bases in between. The CDR3 has 12 residues. The CDR3 coding sequence is TGTGCCAGCAAGTCTGGGGGTGAGACCCAGTACTTC. Its translation is CASKSGGETQYF.

In this sample, this clone turned up once. This chain links TRBV7-9 with TRBJ2-1; D unclear. Trimming pared 3 bases from V and 6 bases from J, leaving 9 bases between. From germline, CDR1 is SEHNR and CDR2 FQNEAQ (reference sequence). The CDR3 totals 13 residues. The CDR3 protein is CASSFGPLNEQFF. CDR3 DNA sequence: TGTGCCAGCAGCTTTGGGCCCCTCAATGAGCAGTTCTTC.

The chain is built from TRBV7-9 and TRBJ2-3; 12 bases line up with TRBD2. The CDR3 has 17 amino acids. Per germline, CDR1 SEHNR and CDR2 FQNEAQ (reference sequence). The trim removed 4 bases at V and 2 bases at J, leaving 7 bases unmatched. As DNA, the CDR3 is TGTGCCAGCAGCTCATCTAGACTAGCGGGAGTCACAGATACGCAGTATTTT. It translates to CASSSSRLAGVTDTQYF.

The chain has TRBV2 and TRBJ2-3; TRBD1 is a possible D gene (5 bases). The V end lost 4 bases, the J end lost 4 bases, and 15 bases lay between the germline ends. CDR1 is SNHLY, CDR2 FYNNEI, per germline. The CDR3 loop spans 15 amino acids. The CDR3 is CASSGPPPTADTQYF. The CDR3 coding sequence is TGTGCCAGCAGTGGGCCGCCTCCGACAGCAGATACGCAGTATTTT.

The V call is TRBV19, the J call TRBJ2-1; 7 bases line up with TRBD2. The CDR3 has 14 amino acids. CDR1 is LNHDA, CDR2 SQIVND, per germline (reference sequence). The trim removed 7 bases at V and 8 bases at J, leaving 11 bases unmatched. The chain's CDR3 is CASKPRTSQDEQFF. CDR3 DNA sequence: TGTGCCAGTAAGCCCCGGACTAGTCAAGATGAGCAGTTCTTC.

The chain has TRBV11-2 and TRBJ1-1; 10 bases agree with TRBD1. This CDR3 has 15 residues. Losses at the gene ends were 4 bases for V and 4 bases for J; bases not matched to a gene: 6. Germline V CDR1 and CDR2: SGHAT, FQNNGV. CDR3 nucleotides: TGTGCCAGCAGCTCCTCGGACAGGGGGAGCACTGAAGCTTTCTTT. Translating it yields CASSSSDRGSTEAFF.

The chain is built from TRBV4-1 and TRBJ2-7, with 7 bases identical to TRBD2. This CDR3 comprises 16 residues. The ends lost 1 base at V and 2 bases at J; junction bases unmatched: 8. Germline assignment: CDR1 MGHRA and CDR2 YSYEKL. CDR3 amino acids: CASSQGLGGSPYEQYF. CDR3 bases: TGCGCCAGCAGCCAAGGCCTGGGAGGGTCCCCCTACGAGCAGTACTTC.

The chain combines TRBV7-9 with TRBJ2-2, with 8 bases lining up with TRBD1. CDR3 size: 14 residues. Germline V lookup: CDR1 SEHNR, CDR2 FQNEAQ (reference sequence). The ends lost 5 bases at V and 4 bases at J; junction bases unmatched: 3. The CDR3 bases are TGTGCCAGCAGCCATACAGGGGGCACCGGGGAGCTGTTTTTT. It codes for CASSHTGGTGELFF.

The CDR3 nucleotides are TGTGCCAGTAGTCACACTAGCGAGTTTAACTACGAGCAGTACTTC. It translates to CASSHTSEFNYEQYF. V gene TRBV19 combines with J gene TRBJ2-7; 7 nucleotides line up with TRBD2. The CDR3 is 15 residues long. The ends lost 5 bases at V and 3 bases at J; junction bases unmatched: 10. Germline V CDR1 and CDR2: LNHDA, SQIVND (reference sequence).

CDR3 DNA: TGTGCCATCGACGGGACAGGGGGCAATCAGCCCCAGCATTTT. Protein product: CAIDGTGGNQPQHF. The chain is built from TRBV10-3 and TRBJ1-5; 10 nucleotides agree with TRBD1. V gave up 8 bases and J gave up 2 bases; unmatched junction bases: 3. Germline values: CDR1 ENHRY, CDR2 SYGVKD. The CDR3 extends over 14 amino acids.

The chain carries TRBV28 and TRBJ1-2; no clear D. The germline V gene has CDR1 MDHEN and CDR2 SYDVKM. Trimming cost V 6 bases and J 2 bases, with 4 bases left between them. The CDR3 has 11 residues. The chain's CDR3 is CASSPNYGYTF. The CDR3 bases are TGTGCCAGCAGCCCCAACTATGGCTACACCTTC.

A single count supports this clone. This chain links TRBV2 with TRBJ2-2; 10 nucleotides match TRBD1. The CDR3 consists of 15 residues. Germline V gives CDR1 SNHLY, CDR2 FYNNEI. V was clipped by 6 bases and J by 6 bases; unmatched bases: 7. CDR3 DNA: TGTGCCAGCAGGAACGGTGGACAGGGGGCCGGGGAGCTGTTTTTT. It translates to CASRNGGQGAGELFF.

The chain joins TRBV28 to TRBJ1-2; no definite D call. Germline V lookup: CDR1 MDHEN, CDR2 SYDVKM. This CDR3 is 14 amino acids long. Trimming pared 6 bases from V and 4 bases from J, leaving 15 bases between. Here the CDR3 reads CASSVVGRLYGYTF. The CDR3 DNA sequence: TGTGCCAGCAGCGTCGTGGGCCGTCTCTATGGCTACACCTTC.

This chain connects TRBV15 to TRBJ2-1; maybe TRBD1 (5 bases). V dropped 0 bases and J dropped 4 bases, with 16 bases sitting between them. This CDR3 spans 17 amino acids. Germline assignment: CDR1 LNHNV and CDR2 YYDKDF (reference sequence). The DNA for the CDR3 is TGTGCCACCAGCAGAGAGGAAGGGGTTTCGGAATACAATGAGCAGTTCTTC. It encodes CATSREEGVSEYNEQFF.

The V gene is TRBV19, the J gene TRBJ2-1; D not certain. Trimming took off 0 bases at V and 7 bases at J, with 13 bases between the two ends. The CDR3 consists of 15 residues. The germline V gene encodes CDR1 LNHDA and CDR2 SQIVND (reference sequence). CDR3 DNA sequence: TGTGCCAGTAGTATAGATCGGTTAAGGACGAATGAGCAGTTCTTC. Translated, it gives CASSIDRLRTNEQFF.

The chain carries TRBV7-2 and TRBJ2-7, with TRBD2 identical over 12 bases. Germline loops: CDR1 SGHTA, CDR2 FQGNSA. The CDR3 spans 16 residues. V was clipped by 0 bases and J by 1 base; unmatched bases: 1. CDR3 residues: CASSLAGTSGSYEQYF. CDR3 DNA: TGTGCCAGCAGCTTAGCCGGGACTAGCGGGTCCTACGAGCAGTACTTC.

The chain carries TRBV19 and TRBJ1-2, with TRBD1 matching over 8 bases. V shed 5 bases and J 4 bases; nucleotides not matched to a gene: 15. CDR1 is LNHDA, CDR2 SQIVND, per germline (reference sequence). The length of the CDR3 is 17 residues. Here the CDR3 reads CASSLRTGTSSGYGYTF. The CDR3 DNA follows: TGTGCCAGTAGTCTTCGGACAGGGACCTCCTCTGGCTATGGCTACACCTTC. The full variable domain, in which reference TRBV19 and TRBJ1-2 provide the parts outside the CDR3, is DGGITQSPKYLFRKEGQNVTLSCEQNLNHDAMYWYRQDPGQGLRLIYYSQIVNDFQKGDIAEGYSVSREKKESFPLTVTSAQKNPTAFYLCASSLRTGTSSGYGYTFGSGTRLTVV.

With regard to this clone: One end of the junction varies from germline; a read error may be responsible. DNA of the CDR3: TGTGCCAGTAGTAAGACAGGGAATGGGCAGTTCTTC. It translates to CASSKTGNGQFF. The V gene is TRBV19, the J gene TRBJ2-1; TRBD1 matches at 7 bases. The CDR3 loop spans 12 amino acids. Germline V gene sequence: CDR1 LNHDA, CDR2 SQIVND (reference sequence). Together with reference TRBV19 and TRBJ2-1, the CDR3 gives the full variable domain: DGGITQSPKYLFRKEGQNVTLSCEQNLNHDAMYWYRQDPGQGLRLIYYSQIVNDFQKGDIAEGYSVSREKKESFPLTVTSAQKNPTAFYLCASSKTGNGQFFGPGTRLTVL.

This clone came up a few times. The chain links TRBV4-1 to TRBJ2-7; D might be TRBD2 (5 bases). The CDR3 has 15 amino acids. Germline CDR1 reads MGHRA; CDR2 reads YSYEKL. Trimming cost V 5 bases and J 3 bases, with 17 bases left between them. The CDR3: CASSLGEGEIYEQYF. In DNA form, the CDR3 reads TGCGCCAGCAGCTTAGGTGAGGGTGAGATCTACGAGCAGTACTTC.

At least ten counts were recorded for this clone. J is TRBJ1-2 and V is TRBV5-4, with 7 bases aligning to TRBD1. CDR3 length: 15 amino acids. J lost 4 bases, V lost 1 base, and 7 bases had no gene match. The germline V gene encodes CDR1 SGHNT and CDR2 YYREEE (reference sequence). The CDR3 sequence is CASSLSGRGAYGYTF. CDR3 DNA sequence: TGTGCCAGCAGCTTGAGTGGCAGGGGGGCCTATGGCTACACCTTC.

V usage is TRBV2 and J usage is TRBJ2-1, with D uncertain. The CDR3 sequence is 13 residues long. Germline V gene sequence: CDR1 SNHLY, CDR2 FYNNEI. Trimming cost V 11 bases and J 0 bases, with 11 bases left between them. As DNA, the CDR3 is TGTGCCGGCCAGCCGAGCTCCTACAATGAGCAGTTCTTC. Encoded protein: CAGQPSSYNEQFF.